This is a list of T cell receptor beta chains from one sample in a study of blood T cell repertoires in COVID-19. Libraries were prepared by immunoSEQ multiplex PCR; TCRdb keeps only in-frame clonotypes and omits some of them. The repertoire has around 250,000 clones, about 80% of them found once; the top ten carry 1.9%. The sequenced material came from peripheral blood. These receptors all stem from a man aged 30 to 45 who had recovered from COVID-19. Each CDR3 is given with its conserved first and last residue. A D gene is named only where the DNA matches it firmly. Expanded clones get a size class; other rows say once, few or many, or leave the size out.

TRBD2 | TRBJ2-1 | TRBV6-5 | few | TGTGCCACCGCGAGGGGAGGGGACTACAATGAGCAGTTCTTC | CATARGGDYNEQFF
TRBD1 | TRBJ1-1 | TRBV6-5 | - | TGTGCCAGCAGTTACTCCGGACAGGGTCGGGGCACTGAAGCTTTCTTT | CASSYSGQGRGTEAFF
- | TRBJ2-1 | TRBV18 | - | TGTGCCAGCTCACTGGACAGAAACAATGAGCAGTTCTTC | CASSLDRNNEQFF
TRBD2 | TRBJ2-3 | TRBV2 | - | TGTGCCAGCACCCTCACACTAGCGGAAAACCAGGATACGCAGTATTTT | CASTLTLAENQDTQYF
TRBD1 | TRBJ1-1 | TRBV27 | - | TGTGCCAGCAGACCATCGGGACAGATCAACACTGAAGCTTTCTTT | CASRPSGQINTEAFF
TRBD2 | TRBJ2-5 | TRBV19 | - | TGTGCCACGGGAGGGGGGGAATGGGAGACCCAGTACTTC | CATGGGEWETQYF
TRBD1 | TRBJ2-5 | TRBV5-4 | - | TGTGCCAGCACCGTACAGGGGTGGAGGACCCAGTACTTC | CASTVQGWRTQYF
- | TRBJ1-1 | TRBV9 | - | TGTGCCAGCAGCTCAGGGGACGCTGAAGCTTTCTTT | CASSSGDAEAFF
TRBD1 | TRBJ1-5 | TRBV2 | - | TGTGCCAGCAGGGGCGAAGGGACAGTCTCCCAGCATTTT | CASRGEGTVSQHF
- | TRBJ2-1 | TRBV6-5 | - | TGTGCCAGCAGTTACTCGACAGCGGGTGATGAGCAGTTCTTC | CASSYSTAGDEQFF
- | TRBJ2-6 | TRBV18 | - | TGTGCCAGCTCACCAGGGGCCGGGGCCAACGTCCTGACTTTC | CASSPGAGANVLTF
- | TRBJ2-5 | TRBV5-5 | - | TGTGCCAGCAGCCTACTGGAGACCCAGTACTTC | CASSLLETQYF
TRBD1 | TRBJ2-2 | TRBV24-1 | - | TGTGCCACCAACACAGGGGACGGCGGGGAGCTGTTTTTT | CATNTGDGGELFF
TRBD1 | TRBJ1-2 | TRBV5-5 | - | TGTGCCAGCAGCTTATATTCCGGGACAGGGGGCGGTGGCTACACCTTC | CASSLYSGTGGGGYTF
TRBD1 | TRBJ2-3 | TRBV4-1 | - | TGCGCCAGCAGCTACACCGGGACAGGGGGTAGCACAGATACGCAGTATTTT | CASSYTGTGGSTDTQYF
TRBD1 | TRBJ2-5 | TRBV3-1/TRBV3-2 | few | TGTGCCAGCGCTGGACAGGGGGCTTTCGAGACCCAGTACTTC | CASAGQGAFETQYF
- | TRBJ2-5 | TRBV4-1 | - | TGCGCCAGCAGCCAAGTCGGGCAAGAGACCCAGTACTTC | CASSQVGQETQYF
- | TRBJ2-5 | TRBV2 | - | TGTGCCAGCAATACTTTGAGGCCCCAAGAGACCCAGTACTTC | CASNTLRPQETQYF
TRBD2 | TRBJ2-1 | TRBV6-2/TRBV6-3 | - | TGTGCCAGCAGTTATGGTATAGCGGGGGGGCTCTACAATGAGCAGTTCTTC | CASSYGIAGGLYNEQFF
- | TRBJ2-5 | TRBV18 | - | TGTGCCAGCTCACCAATACATCCCCAAGAGACCCAGTACTTC | CASSPIHPQETQYF
- | TRBJ1-1 | TRBV7-3 | - | TGTGCCAGCAGCTTAGGCAGGAACACTGAAGCTTTCTTT | CASSLGRNTEAFF
- | TRBJ1-2 | TRBV29-1 | - | TGCAGCGTTGACTGGCAGGGTGGAAGCGGCTACACCTTC | CSVDWQGGSGYTF
- | TRBJ2-7 | TRBV2 | once | TGTGCCACCAGCATGGCCAGGGCAGCCTACGAGCAGTACTTC | CATSMARAAYEQYF
TRBD1 | TRBJ1-1 | TRBV12-5 | - | TGTGCTAGTGGTTTGACACAAGACAGGGGCCCGATCTTT | CASGLTQDRGPIF
- | TRBJ2-3 | TRBV3-1/TRBV3-2 | - | TGTGCCAGCAGCCCCCAAGACGGGGACACAGATACGCAGTATTTT | CASSPQDGDTDTQYF
- | TRBJ1-1 | TRBV7-9 | few | TGTGCCAGCAGCGGTACAGGGAGGGACACTGAAGCTTTCTTT | CASSGTGRDTEAFF
TRBD1 | TRBJ2-1 | TRBV11-2 | - | TGTGCCAGCAGCTCCCGCAGGGGGCGGAATTACAATGAGCAGTTCTTC | CASSSRRGRNYNEQFF
- | TRBJ1-3 | TRBV6-6 | - | TGTGCCAGTGAAGGGAGAGGCTCTGGAAACACCATATATTTT | CASEGRGSGNTIYF
TRBD1 | TRBJ1-2 | TRBV5-6 | few | TGTGCCAGCAGCTCCATCCGCAGGGGGGTAGGCTACACCTTC | CASSSIRRGVGYTF
- | TRBJ1-5 | TRBV29-1 | - | TGCAGCGTCGACGGGAGCGATCCTAATCAGCCCCAGCATTTT | CSVDGSDPNQPQHF
TRBD1 | TRBJ1-4 | TRBV19 | - | TGTGCCAGTAGTATGGATGACAGGGGACTTGCAACTAATGAAAAACTGTTTTTT | CASSMDDRGLATNEKLFF
- | TRBJ2-7 | TRBV5-1 | - | TGCGCCAGCAGCTTGGGATATGCCGGGGACGAGCAGTACTTC | CASSLGYAGDEQYF
TRBD1 | TRBJ1-1 | TRBV11-2 | - | TGTGCCAGCAGGCAGGGGGCTGACACTGAAGCTTTCTTT | CASRQGADTEAFF
- | TRBJ1-2 | TRBV3-1/TRBV3-2 | - | TGTGCCAGCAGCCAAGATTCGCGACAGCCCATCTATGGCTACACCTTC | CASSQDSRQPIYGYTF
TRBD1 | TRBJ1-4 | TRBV6-5 | - | TGTGCCAGCGGAGAGGACAGGTATAATGAAAAACTGTTTTTT | CASGEDRYNEKLFF
- | TRBJ1-4 | TRBV5-1 | - | TGCGCCAGCAGCTTGGGAGGGCGCTCCAATGAAAAACTGTTTTTT | CASSLGGRSNEKLFF
TRBD1 | TRBJ2-2 | TRBV7-8 | - | TGTGCCAGCAGCTTTACCGGGACAGGGAACACCGGGGAGCTGTTTTTT | CASSFTGTGNTGELFF
- | TRBJ2-3 | TRBV7-3 | few | TGTGCCAGCAGCTTAAGTGGGAGGTTGGATACGCAGTATTTT | CASSLSGRLDTQYF
TRBD1 | TRBJ1-1 | TRBV6-5 | - | TGTGCCAGCAGTTACTCAATACAGGGGGCGGGAACTGAAGCTTTCTTT | CASSYSIQGAGTEAFF
- | TRBJ2-5 | TRBV27 | - | TGTGCCATCAGGGGCGTCTATCAAGAGACCCAGTACTTC | CAIRGVYQETQYF